This TCR beta chain is drawn from a study of CXCR3-negative and CXCR3-positive naive CD8 T cells. Overall study results and limits: Similarly elevated diversity marked both naive subsets, with memory CD8+ cells showing far lower diversity. When CXCR3-positive naive cells were set against CXCR3-negative naive cells, the former had more hydrophobic TRB CDR3s.

Notes on this clonotype: Its antigen is not identified.

Preparation of TRB cDNA libraries relied on 5' RACE carrying UMI labels. One entry per CDR3 protein, without DNA, is what TCRdb gives after re-calling the 5' RACE reads. Its table records around 120,000 distinct CDR3 sequences. CDR1 and CDR2 (germline): SGHTA, FQGTGA. The CDR3 consists of 14 residues. Sorting yielded triplicates of roughly 310,000 cells for each CD8+ T cell subset. V is TRBV7-3 and J is TRBJ1-1; lacking DNA, the TRBD1 call made by TCRdb goes unchecked. The receptor comes from a human donor in good health. Some clones in this sample may be carry-over from other donors' samples. The sample comprised naive CXCR3+ CD8+ T cells from blood. Subset defined: CD45RO-CCR7+CD27+CD95- naive CD8+ T cells expressing CXCR3 (TNR3+). The CDR3 spells CASSLSPENTEAFF.